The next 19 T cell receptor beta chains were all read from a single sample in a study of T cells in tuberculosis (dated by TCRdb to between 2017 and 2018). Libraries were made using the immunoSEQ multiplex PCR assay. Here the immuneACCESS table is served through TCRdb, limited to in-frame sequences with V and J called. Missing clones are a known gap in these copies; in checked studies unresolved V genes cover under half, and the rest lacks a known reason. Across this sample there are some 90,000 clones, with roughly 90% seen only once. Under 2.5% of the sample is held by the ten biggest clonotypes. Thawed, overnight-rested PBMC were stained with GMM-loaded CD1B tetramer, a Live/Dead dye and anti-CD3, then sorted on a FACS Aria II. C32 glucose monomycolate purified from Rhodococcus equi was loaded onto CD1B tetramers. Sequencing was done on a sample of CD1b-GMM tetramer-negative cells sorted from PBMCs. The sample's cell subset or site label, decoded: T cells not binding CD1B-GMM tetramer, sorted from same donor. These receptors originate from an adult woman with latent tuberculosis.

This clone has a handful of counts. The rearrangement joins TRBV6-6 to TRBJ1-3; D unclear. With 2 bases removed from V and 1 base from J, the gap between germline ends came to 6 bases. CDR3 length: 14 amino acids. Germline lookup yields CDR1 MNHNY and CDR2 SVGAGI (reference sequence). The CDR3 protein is CASSYAESGNTIYF. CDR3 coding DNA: TGTGCCAGCAGTTACGCAGAATCTGGAAACACCATATATTTT.

The CDR3 sequence is CASSLTPGQGNEQYF. The CDR3, as DNA: TGTGCCAGCAGCCTAACACCGGGACAGGGGAACGAGCAGTACTTC. The V gene is TRBV11-2, the J gene TRBJ2-7, with 10 nucleotides matching TRBD1. J gave up 5 bases and V 5 bases, and 9 bases lay outside the gene matches. This CDR3 has 15 amino acids. CDR1 is SGHAT, CDR2 FQNNGV, per germline.

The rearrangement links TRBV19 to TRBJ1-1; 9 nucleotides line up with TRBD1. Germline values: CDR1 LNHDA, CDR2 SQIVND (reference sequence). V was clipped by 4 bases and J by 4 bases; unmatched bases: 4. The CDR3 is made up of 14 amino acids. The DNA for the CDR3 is TGTGCCAGTAGTACTGACAGGGGGGGCACTGAAGCTTTCTTT. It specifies CASSTDRGGTEAFF.

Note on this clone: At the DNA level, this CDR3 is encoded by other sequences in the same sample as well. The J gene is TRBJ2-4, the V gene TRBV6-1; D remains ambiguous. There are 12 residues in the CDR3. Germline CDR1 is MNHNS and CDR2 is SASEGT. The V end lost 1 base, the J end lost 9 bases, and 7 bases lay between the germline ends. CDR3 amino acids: CASSEGSGIQYF. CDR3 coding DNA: TGTGCCAGCAGTGAAGGGTCAGGCATTCAGTACTTC.

This CDR3 is CASSLSGVIWKTYGYTF. CDR3 sequence (DNA): TGTGCCAGCAGCTTATCGGGTGTAATCTGGAAGACCTATGGCTACACCTTC. This chain links TRBV14 with TRBJ1-2; D remains ambiguous. Trimming removed 5 bases from V and 4 bases from J, with 23 bases in between. The CDR3 contains 17 residues. Per germline, CDR1 SGHDN and CDR2 FVKESK.

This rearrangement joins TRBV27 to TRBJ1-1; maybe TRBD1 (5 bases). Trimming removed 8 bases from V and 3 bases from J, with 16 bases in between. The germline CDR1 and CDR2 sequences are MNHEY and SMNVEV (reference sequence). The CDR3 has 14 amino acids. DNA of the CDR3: TGTGCCAGCGGGCGACAGATGCCGGACACTGAAGCTTTCTTT. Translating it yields CASGRQMPDTEAFF.

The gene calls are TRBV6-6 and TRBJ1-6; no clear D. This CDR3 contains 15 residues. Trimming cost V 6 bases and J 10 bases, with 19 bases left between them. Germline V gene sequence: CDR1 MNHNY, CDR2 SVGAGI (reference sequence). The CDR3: CASSPREALESPLHF. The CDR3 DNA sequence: TGTGCCAGCAGCCCCCGGGAGGCACTTGAGTCACCCCTCCACTTT.

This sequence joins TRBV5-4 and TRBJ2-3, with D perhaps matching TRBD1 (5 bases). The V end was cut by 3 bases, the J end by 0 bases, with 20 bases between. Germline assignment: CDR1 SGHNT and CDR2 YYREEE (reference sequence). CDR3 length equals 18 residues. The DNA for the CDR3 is TGTGCCAGCAGCTCCAGGGCCCCACGAGTCACTAGCACAGATACGCAGTATTTT. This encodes CASSSRAPRVTSTDTQYF.

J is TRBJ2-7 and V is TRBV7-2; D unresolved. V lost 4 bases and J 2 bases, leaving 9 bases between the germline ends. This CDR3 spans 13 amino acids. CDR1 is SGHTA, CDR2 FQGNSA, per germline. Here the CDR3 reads CASSSPLTYEQYF. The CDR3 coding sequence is TGTGCCAGCAGCTCGCCCCTAACCTACGAGCAGTACTTC.

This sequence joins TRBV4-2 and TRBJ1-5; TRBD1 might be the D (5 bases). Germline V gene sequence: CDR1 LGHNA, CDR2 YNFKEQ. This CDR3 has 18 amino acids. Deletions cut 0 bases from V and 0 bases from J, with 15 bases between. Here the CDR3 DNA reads TGTGCCAGCAGCCAAGAAGATTCAGGGCCGTATAGCAATCAGCCCCAGCATTTT. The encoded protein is CASSQEDSGPYSNQPQHF.

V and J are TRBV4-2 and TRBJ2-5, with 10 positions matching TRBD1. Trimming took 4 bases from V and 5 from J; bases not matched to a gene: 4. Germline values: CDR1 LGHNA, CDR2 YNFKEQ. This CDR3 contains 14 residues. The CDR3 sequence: CASSRPGQGETQYF. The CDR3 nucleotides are TGTGCCAGCAGCCGTCCGGGACAGGGGGAGACCCAGTACTTC.

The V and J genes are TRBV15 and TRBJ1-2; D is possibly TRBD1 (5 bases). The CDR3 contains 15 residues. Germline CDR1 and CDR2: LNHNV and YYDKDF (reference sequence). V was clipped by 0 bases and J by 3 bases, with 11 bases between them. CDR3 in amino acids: CATSRDADRYYGYTF. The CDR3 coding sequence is TGTGCCACCAGCAGAGATGCCGACAGATACTATGGCTACACCTTC.

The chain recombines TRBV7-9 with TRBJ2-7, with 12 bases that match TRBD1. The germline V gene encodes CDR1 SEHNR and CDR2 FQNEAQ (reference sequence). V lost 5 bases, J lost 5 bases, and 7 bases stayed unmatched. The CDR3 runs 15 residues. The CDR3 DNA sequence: TGTGCCAGCAGCGACCGGGACAGGGGGCGCCACGAGCAGTACGTC. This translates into CASSDRDRGRHEQYV.

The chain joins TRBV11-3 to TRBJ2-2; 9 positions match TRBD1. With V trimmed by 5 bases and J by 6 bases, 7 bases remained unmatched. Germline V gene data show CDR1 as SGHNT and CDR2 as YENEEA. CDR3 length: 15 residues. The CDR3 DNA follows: TGTGCCAGCAGCGCAAAAAGACAGGGGGCCGGGGAGCTGTTTTTT. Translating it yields CASSAKRQGAGELFF.

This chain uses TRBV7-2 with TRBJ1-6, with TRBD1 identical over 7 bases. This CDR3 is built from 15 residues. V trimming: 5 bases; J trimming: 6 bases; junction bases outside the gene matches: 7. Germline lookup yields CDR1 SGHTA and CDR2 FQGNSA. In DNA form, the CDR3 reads TGTGCCAGCAGCGCCCGACAGGGAGCTAATTCACCCCTCCACTTT. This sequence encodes CASSARQGANSPLHF.

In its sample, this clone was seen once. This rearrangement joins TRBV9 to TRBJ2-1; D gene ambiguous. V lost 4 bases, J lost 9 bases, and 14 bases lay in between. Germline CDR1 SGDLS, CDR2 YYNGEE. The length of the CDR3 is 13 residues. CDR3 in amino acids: CASSPSPFGEQFF. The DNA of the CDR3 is TGTGCCAGCAGCCCGTCCCCCTTCGGTGAGCAGTTCTTC.

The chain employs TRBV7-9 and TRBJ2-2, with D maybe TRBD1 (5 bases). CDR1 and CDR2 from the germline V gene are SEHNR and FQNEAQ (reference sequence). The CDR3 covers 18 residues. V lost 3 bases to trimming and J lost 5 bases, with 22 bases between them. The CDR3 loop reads CASSFPETAAGLTGELFF. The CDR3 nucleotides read TGTGCCAGCAGCTTTCCTGAAACCGCGGCAGGGCTAACCGGGGAGCTGTTTTTT.

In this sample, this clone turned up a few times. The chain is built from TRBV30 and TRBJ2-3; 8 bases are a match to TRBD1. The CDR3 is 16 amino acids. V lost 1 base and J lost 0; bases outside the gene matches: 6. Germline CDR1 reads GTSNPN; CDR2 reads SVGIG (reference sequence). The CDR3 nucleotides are TGTGCCTGGAGTGAAGTAAGGACAGGGAGCACAGATACGCAGTATTTT. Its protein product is CAWSEVRTGSTDTQYF.

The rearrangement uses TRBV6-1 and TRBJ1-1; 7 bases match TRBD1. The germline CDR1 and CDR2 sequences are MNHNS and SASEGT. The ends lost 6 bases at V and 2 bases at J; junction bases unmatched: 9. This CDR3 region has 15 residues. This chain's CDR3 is CASRLLRTGNTEAFF. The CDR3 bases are TGTGCCAGCAGATTGTTGCGGACAGGTAACACTGAAGCTTTCTTT.